This T cell receptor beta chain originates from a study of human T cells and chemical hapten exposure. Study-level findings and limits: PT1 expanded TCR counts correlated positively with patch test score.

V was trimmed by 6 bases and J by 3 bases, leaving 9 bases between them. Germline lookup yields CDR1 DFQATT and CDR2 SNEGSKA (reference sequence). The CDR3 is made up of 11 amino acids. One entry per CDR3 protein results from TCRdb running MiXCR on the RACE reads. The sample shows about 54,000 distinct CDR3 sequences, 7.5% to 10% of them seen only once. Time point noted: patch test 2, 6 weeks after DPC sensitization. Treatment denoted: therapeutic diphenylcyclopropenone sensitization with weekly scalp DPC. This clonotype was detected ten times or more. Its antigen remains unidentified. The source was whole blood, collected in connection with sensitization to the hapten diphenylcyclopropenone (DPC). The sequence was collected from a woman in her 50s with alopecia areata. Some clones in this sample may be carry-over from other donors' samples. The chain uses TRBV20-1 and TRBJ2-7; D call uncertain. The CDR3: CSAAPGYEQYF. The CDR3 nucleotides read TGCAGTGCCGCGCCGGGCTACGAGCAGTACTTC.